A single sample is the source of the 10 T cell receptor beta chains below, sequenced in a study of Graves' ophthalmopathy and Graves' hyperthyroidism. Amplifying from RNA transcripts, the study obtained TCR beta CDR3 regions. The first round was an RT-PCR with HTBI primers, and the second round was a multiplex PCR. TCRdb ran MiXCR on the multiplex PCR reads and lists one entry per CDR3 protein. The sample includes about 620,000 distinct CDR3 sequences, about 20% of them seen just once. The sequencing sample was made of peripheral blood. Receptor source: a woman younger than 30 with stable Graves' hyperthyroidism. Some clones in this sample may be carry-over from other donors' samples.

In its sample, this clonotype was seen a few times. As DNA, the CDR3 is TGTGCCATCAGCGAGCAAAGTTCTGGGGGCGAGACCCAGTACTTC. Translation gives CAISEQSSGGETQYF. The rearrangement uses TRBV10-3 and TRBJ2-5; perhaps TRBD1 as D (6 bases). The CDR3 extends over 15 amino acids. Germline CDR1 reads ENHRY; CDR2 reads SYGVKD. Between the trimmed V and J ends, which lost 6 bases and 5 bases, there was a span of 19 bases.

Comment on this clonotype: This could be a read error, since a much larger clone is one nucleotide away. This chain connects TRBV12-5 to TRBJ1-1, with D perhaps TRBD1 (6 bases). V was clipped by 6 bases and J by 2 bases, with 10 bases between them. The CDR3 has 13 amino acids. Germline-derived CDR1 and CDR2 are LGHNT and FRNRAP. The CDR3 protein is CASGTGGNTEAFF. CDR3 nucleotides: TGTGCTAGTGGCACGGGGGGCAACACTGAAGCTTTCTTT.

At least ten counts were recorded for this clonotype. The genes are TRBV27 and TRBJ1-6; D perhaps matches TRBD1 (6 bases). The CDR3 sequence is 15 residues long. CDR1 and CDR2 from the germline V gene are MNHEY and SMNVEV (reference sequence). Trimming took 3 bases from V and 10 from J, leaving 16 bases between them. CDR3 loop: CASSFLGQGSSPLHF. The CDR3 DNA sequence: TGTGCCAGCAGTTTCTTAGGGCAGGGGAGCTCACCCCTCCACTTT.

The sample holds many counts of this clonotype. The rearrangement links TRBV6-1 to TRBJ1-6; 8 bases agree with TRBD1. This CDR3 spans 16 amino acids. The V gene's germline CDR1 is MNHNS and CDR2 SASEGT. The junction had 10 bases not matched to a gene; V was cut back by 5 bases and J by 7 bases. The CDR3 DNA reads TGTGCCAGCAGTACGGGACAGGCTCAAGGGAATTCACCCCTCCACTTT. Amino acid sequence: CASSTGQAQGNSPLHF.

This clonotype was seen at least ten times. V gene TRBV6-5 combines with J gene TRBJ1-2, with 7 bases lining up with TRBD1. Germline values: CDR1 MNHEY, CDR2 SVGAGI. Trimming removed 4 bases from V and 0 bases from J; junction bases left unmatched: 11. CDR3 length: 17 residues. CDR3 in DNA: TGTGCCAGCAGTTCCGCGGCAGGGGGGGATCCTAACTATGGCTACACCTTC. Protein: CASSSAAGGDPNYGYTF.

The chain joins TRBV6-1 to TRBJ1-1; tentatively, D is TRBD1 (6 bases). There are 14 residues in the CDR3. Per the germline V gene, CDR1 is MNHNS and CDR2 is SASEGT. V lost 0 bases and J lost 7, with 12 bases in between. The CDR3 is CASSEAGGGGEAFF. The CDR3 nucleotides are TGTGCCAGCAGTGAAGCAGGCGGGGGCGGTGAAGCTTTCTTT.

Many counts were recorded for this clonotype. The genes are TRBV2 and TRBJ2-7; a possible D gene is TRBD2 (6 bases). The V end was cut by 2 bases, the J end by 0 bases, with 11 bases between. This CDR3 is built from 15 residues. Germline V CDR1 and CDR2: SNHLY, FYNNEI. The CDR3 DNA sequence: TGTGCCAGCAGTGAAACGGCGGGGAGCTCCTACGAGCAGTACTTC. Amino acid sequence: CASSETAGSSYEQYF.

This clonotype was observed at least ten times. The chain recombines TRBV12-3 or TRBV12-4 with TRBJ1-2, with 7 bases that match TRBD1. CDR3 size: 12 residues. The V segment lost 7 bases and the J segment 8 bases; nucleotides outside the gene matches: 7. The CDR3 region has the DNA TGTGCCAGCACCTCGACAGGGAGGGGCTACACCTTC. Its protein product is CASTSTGRGYTF.

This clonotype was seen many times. The CDR3 spells CASSLGGWGETQYF. The DNA of the CDR3 is TGTGCCAGCAGCTTAGGGGGCTGGGGAGAGACCCAGTACTTC. V is TRBV7-2 and J is TRBJ2-5, with D possibly being TRBD1 (5 bases). Germline CDR1 and CDR2: SGHTA and FQGNSA. Trimming left V 1 base short and J 4 bases short, with 10 bases between. This CDR3 is 14 amino acids long. Using reference TRBV7-2 and TRBJ2-5 for the parts outside the CDR3, the full variable domain is GAGVSQSPSNKVTEKGKDVELRCDPISGHTALYWYRQSLGQGLEFLIYFQGNSAPDKSGLPSDRFSAERTGGSVSTLTIQRTQQEDSAVYLCASSLGGWGETQYFGPGTRLLVL.

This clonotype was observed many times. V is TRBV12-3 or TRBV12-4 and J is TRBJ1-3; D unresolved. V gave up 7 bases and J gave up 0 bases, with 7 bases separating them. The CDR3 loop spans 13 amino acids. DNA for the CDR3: TGTGCCAGCACTCCGAGCTCTGGAAACACCATATATTTT. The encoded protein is CASTPSSGNTIYF.